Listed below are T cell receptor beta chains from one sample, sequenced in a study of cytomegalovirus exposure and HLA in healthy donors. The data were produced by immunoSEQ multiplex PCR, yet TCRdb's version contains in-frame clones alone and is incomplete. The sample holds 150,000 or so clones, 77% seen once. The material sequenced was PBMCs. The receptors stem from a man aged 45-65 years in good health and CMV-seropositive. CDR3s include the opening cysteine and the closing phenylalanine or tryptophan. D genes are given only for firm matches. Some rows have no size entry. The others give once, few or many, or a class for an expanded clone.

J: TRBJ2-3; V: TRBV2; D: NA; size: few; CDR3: CASSELNSGADTQYF; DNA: TGTGCCAGCAGTGAGCTAAATTCAGGGGCAGATACGCAGTATTTT
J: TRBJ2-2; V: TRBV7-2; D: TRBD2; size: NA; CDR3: CASSLPSLAVTGELFF; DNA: TGTGCCAGCAGCTTGCCCTCACTAGCGGTCACCGGGGAGCTGTTTTTT
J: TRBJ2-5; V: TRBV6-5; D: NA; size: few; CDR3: CASSYGGAGYETQYF; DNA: TGTGCCAGCAGTTACGGGGGGGCCGGGTACGAGACCCAGTACTTC
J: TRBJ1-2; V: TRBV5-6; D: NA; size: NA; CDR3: CASSLGAVIYEGYGYTF; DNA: TGTGCCAGCAGCTTGGGTGCAGTCATCTACGAGGGCTATGGCTACACCTTC
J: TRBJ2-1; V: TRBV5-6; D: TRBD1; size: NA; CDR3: CASSEGAYNEQFF; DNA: TGTGCCAGCAGTGAGGGGGCGTACAATGAGCAGTTCTTC
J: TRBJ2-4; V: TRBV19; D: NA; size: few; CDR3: CASTWWFRSAKNIQYF; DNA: TGTGCCAGTACCTGGTGGTTCAGATCAGCCAAAAACATTCAGTACTTC
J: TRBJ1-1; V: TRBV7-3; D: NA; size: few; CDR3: CASSSSSVNTEAFF; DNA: TGTGCCAGCAGTTCCTCCTCAGTGAACACTGAAGCTTTCTTT
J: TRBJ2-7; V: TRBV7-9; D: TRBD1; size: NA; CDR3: CASSSPRGRYEQYF; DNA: TGTGCCAGCAGCTCCCCCAGGGGGCGCTACGAGCAGTACTTC
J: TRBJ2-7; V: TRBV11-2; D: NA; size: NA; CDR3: CASSSIRLKSYEQYF; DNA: TGTGCCAGCAGCTCTATTCGATTAAAGTCCTACGAGCAGTACTTC
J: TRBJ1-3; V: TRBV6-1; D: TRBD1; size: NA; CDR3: CASSEAQTGQGNTIYF; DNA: TGTGCCAGCAGTGAAGCCCAGACAGGGCAAGGAAACACCATATATTTT
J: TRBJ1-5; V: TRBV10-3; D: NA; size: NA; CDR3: CAISAGAGGNQPQHF; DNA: TGTGCCATCAGTGCAGGGGCCGGAGGCAATCAGCCCCAGCATTTT
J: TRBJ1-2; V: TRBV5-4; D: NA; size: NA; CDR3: CATKIQGPARIYGYTF; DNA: TGTGCCACCAAAATACAGGGCCCCGCTCGAATCTATGGCTACACCTTC
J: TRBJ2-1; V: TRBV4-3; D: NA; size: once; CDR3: CASSQITVVRSSYNEQFF; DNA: TGCGCCAGCAGCCAGATTACTGTTGTACGATCCTCCTACAATGAGCAGTTCTTC
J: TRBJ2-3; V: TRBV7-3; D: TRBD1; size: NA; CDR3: CASSSLDRADTQYF; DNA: TGTGCCAGCAGCTCGTTGGACAGGGCGGATACGCAGTATTTT
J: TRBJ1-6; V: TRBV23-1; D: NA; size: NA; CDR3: CASSQLGSSYNSPLHF; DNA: TGCGCCAGCAGTCAGTTGGGGAGCTCCTATAATTCACCCCTCCACTTT
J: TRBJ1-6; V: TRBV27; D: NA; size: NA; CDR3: CASRTGSTPLHF; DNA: TGTGCCAGCAGAACAGGGTCGACACCCCTCCACTTT
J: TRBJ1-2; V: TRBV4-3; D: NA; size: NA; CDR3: CASSQEFGEGYTF; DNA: NA
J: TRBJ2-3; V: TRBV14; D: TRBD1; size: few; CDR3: CASSQEGQGILSTDTQYF; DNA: TGTGCCAGCAGCCAAGAAGGACAGGGGATTTTAAGCACAGATACGCAGTATTTT
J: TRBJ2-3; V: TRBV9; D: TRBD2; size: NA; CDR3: CASSRVAGGTDTQYF; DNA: TGTGCCAGCAGCCGTGTCGCGGGGGGGACAGATACGCAGTATTTT
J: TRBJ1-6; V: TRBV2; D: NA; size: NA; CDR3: CASRVDSSYNSPLHF; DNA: TGTGCCAGCAGGGTAGACAGCTCCTATAATTCACCCCTCCACTTT
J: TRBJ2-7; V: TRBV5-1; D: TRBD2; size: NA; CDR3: CASSLLGTRGYEQYF; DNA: TGCGCCAGCAGCTTGTTGGGGACTAGAGGCTACGAGCAGTACTTC
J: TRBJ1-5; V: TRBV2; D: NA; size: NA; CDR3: CASREQTGGNQPQHF; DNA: TGTGCCAGCAGGGAACAGACGGGAGGCAATCAGCCCCAGCATTTT
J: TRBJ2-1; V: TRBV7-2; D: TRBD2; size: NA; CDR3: CASSPSGGANEQFF; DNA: TGTGCCAGCAGCCCTAGCGGGGGGGCCAATGAGCAGTTCTTC
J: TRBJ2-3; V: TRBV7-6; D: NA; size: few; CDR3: CASSPRLQLTRRDTQYF; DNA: TGTGCCAGCAGCCCCAGACTCCAACTCACAAGGCGTGATACGCAGTATTTT
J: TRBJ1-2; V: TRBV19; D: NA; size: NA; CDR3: CASTPDSTNGYTF; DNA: TGTGCCAGTACCCCGGACTCTACTAATGGCTACACCTTC
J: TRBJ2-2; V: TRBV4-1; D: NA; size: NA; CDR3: CASSQDEGGSGELFF; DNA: TGCGCCAGCAGCCAAGATGAGGGGGGGTCCGGGGAGCTGTTTTTT
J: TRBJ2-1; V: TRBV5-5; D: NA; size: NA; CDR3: CASTRTEVTNEQFF; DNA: TGTGCCAGCACCCGGACAGAAGTAACCAATGAGCAGTTCTTC
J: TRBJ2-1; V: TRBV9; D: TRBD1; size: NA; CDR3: CASSSEGQVYNEQFF; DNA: TGTGCCAGCAGCTCTGAAGGACAGGTATACAATGAGCAGTTCTTC
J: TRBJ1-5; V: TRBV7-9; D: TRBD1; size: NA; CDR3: CASSRTGNGDQPQHF; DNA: TGTGCCAGCAGCCGGACAGGGAACGGGGATCAGCCCCAGCATTTT
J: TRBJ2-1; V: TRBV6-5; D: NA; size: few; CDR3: CASRVDSPYNEQFF; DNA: TGTGCCAGCAGGGTGGACAGCCCTTACAATGAGCAGTTCTTC
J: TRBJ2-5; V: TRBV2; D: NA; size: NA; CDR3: CASRSPETQIQETQYF; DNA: TGTGCCAGCAGGTCTCCCGAGACACAGATACAAGAGACCCAGTACTTC
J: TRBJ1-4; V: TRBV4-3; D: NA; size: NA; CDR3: CASSLRGNEKLFF; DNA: TGCGCCAGCAGCTTACGGGGGAATGAAAAACTGTTTTTT
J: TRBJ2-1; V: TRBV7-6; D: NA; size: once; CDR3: CASSEGDTSYNEQFF; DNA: TGTGCCAGCAGCGAAGGGGACACTTCTTACAATGAGCAGTTCTTC
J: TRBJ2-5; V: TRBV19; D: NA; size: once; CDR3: CASSMDWAQLQETQYF; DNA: TGTGCCAGTAGTATGGATTGGGCCCAACTCCAAGAGACCCAGTACTTC
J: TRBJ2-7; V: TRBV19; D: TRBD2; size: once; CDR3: CASSTSSGGAGYEQYF; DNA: TGTGCCAGTAGTACCTCTAGCGGGGGGGCTGGCTACGAGCAGTACTTC
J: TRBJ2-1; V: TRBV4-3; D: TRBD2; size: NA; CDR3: CASSQEGTSGGKNNEQFF; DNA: TGCGCCAGCAGCCAAGAGGGGACTAGCGGGGGGAAAAACAATGAGCAGTTCTTC
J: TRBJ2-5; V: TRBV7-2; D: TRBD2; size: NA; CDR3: CASSFTSGGAVGTQYF; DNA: TGTGCCAGCAGCTTCACGAGCGGGGGGGCCGTCGGGACCCAGTACTTC
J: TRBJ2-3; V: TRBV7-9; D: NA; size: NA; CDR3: CASSLLTGPITDTQYF; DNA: TGTGCCAGCAGCTTATTAACAGGCCCTATCACAGATACGCAGTATTTT
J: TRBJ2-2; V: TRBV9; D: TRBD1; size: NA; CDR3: CASSVGSRGTIGELFF; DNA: TGTGCCAGCAGCGTAGGAAGCAGGGGGACCATCGGGGAGCTGTTTTTT
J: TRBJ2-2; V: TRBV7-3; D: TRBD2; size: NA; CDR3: CASSGTLAGVNTGELFF; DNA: TGTGCCAGCAGCGGAACTCTAGCGGGGGTTAACACCGGGGAGCTGTTTTTT
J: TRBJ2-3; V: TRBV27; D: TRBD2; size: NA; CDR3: CASREGLAFADTQYF; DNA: TGTGCCAGCAGGGAGGGACTAGCGTTTGCAGATACGCAGTATTTT
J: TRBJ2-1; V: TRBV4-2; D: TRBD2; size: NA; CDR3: CASSRGLAELNEQFF; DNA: TGTGCCAGCAGCCGGGGACTAGCGGAGTTAAATGAGCAGTTCTTC
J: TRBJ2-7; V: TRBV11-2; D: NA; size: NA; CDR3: CASSSGINSYEQYF; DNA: TGTGCCAGCAGCTCCGGGATTAACTCCTACGAGCAGTACTTC
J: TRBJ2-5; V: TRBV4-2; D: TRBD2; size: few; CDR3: CASSQDVSGGATVETQYF; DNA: TGTGCCAGCAGCCAAGATGTTAGCGGGGGGGCCACGGTAGAGACCCAGTACTTC
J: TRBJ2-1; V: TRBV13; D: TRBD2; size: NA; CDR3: CASSFGGAAVNEQFF; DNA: TGTGCCAGCAGCTTCGGGGGGGCCGCGGTTAATGAGCAGTTCTTC
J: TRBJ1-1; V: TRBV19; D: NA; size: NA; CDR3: CASTTLSNRATEAFF; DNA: TGTGCCAGTACAACCCTATCAAACAGGGCCACTGAAGCTTTCTTT
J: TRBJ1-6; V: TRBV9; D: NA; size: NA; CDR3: CASSPGAGGDYNSPLHF; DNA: TGTGCCAGCAGCCCCGGAGCGGGGGGTGACTATAATTCACCCCTCCACTTT
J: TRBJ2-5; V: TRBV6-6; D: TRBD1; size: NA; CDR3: CASSDRGRETQYF; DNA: TGTGCCAGCAGCGACAGGGGGCGAGAGACCCAGTACTTC
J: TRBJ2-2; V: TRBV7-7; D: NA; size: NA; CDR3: CASSRAEAGTGELFF; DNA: TGTGCCAGCAGCCGCGCAGAGGCTGGAACCGGGGAGCTGTTTTTT
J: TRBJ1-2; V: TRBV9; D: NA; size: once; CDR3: CASSVVGDFYGYTF; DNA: TGTGCCAGCAGCGTAGTCGGAGACTTCTATGGCTACACCTTC